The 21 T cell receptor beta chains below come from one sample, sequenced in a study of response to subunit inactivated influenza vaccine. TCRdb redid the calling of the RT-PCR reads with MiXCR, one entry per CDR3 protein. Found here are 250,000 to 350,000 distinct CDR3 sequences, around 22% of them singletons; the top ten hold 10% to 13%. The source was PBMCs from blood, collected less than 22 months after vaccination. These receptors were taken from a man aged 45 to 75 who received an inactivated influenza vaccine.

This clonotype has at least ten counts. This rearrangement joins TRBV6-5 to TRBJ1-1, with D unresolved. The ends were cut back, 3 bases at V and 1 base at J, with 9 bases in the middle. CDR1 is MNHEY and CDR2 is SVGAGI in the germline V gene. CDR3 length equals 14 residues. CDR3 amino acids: CASSYREGNTEAFF. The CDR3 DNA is TGTGCCAGCAGTTATCGGGAGGGGAACACTGAAGCTTTCTTT.

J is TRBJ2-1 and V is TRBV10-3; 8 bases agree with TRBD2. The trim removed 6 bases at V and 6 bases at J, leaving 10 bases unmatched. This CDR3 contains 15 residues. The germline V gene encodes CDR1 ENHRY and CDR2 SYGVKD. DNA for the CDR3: TGTGCCATCAGAAAAGGACTAGCTTCTCCCAATGAGCAGTTCTTC. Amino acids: CAIRKGLASPNEQFF.

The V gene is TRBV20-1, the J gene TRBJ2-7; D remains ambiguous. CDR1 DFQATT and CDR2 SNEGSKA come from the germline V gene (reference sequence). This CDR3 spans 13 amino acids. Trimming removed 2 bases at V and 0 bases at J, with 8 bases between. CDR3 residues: CSARQTRSYEQYF. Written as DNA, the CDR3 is TGCAGTGCTAGACAGACGCGCTCCTACGAGCAGTACTTC.

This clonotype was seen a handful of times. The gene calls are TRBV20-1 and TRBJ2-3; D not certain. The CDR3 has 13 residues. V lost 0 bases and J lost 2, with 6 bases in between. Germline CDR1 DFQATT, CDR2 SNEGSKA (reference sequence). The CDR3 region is CSARDSTTDTQYF. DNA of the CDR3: TGCAGTGCTAGAGATTCGACCACAGATACGCAGTATTTT.

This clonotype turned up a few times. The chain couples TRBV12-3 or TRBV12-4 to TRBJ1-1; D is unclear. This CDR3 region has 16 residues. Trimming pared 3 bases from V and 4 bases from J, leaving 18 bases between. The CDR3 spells CASSFSPVGIGTEAFF. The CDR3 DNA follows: TGTGCCAGCAGTTTTTCCCCAGTAGGGATAGGCACTGAAGCTTTCTTT.

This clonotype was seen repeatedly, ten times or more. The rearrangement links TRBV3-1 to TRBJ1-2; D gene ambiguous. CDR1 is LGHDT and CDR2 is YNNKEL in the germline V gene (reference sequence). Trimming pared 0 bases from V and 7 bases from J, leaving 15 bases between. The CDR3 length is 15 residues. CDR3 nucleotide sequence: TGTGCCAGCAGCCAAGAAGGCAGATCCTTGGGTGGCTACACCTTC. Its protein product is CASSQEGRSLGGYTF.

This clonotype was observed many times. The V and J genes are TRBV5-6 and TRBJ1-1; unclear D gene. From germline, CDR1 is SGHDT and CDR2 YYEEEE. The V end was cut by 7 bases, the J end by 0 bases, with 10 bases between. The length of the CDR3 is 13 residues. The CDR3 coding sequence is TGTGCCAGCTCACCTACCATGAACACTGAAGCTTTCTTT. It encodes CASSPTMNTEAFF.

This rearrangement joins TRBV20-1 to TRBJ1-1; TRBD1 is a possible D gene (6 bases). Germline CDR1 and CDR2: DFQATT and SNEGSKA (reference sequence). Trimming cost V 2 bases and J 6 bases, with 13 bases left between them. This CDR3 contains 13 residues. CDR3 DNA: TGCAGTGCTAGAATAGGCGGGGGCCCTGAAGCTTTCTTT. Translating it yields CSARIGGGPEAFF.

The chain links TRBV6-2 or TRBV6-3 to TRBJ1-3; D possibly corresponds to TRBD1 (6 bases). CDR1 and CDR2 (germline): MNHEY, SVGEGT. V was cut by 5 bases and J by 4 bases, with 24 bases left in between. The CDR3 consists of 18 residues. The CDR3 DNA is TGTGCCAGCAGTCTCCTCCGACGAACAGGGATTGGAGGAAACACCATATATTTT. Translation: CASSLLRRTGIGGNTIYF.

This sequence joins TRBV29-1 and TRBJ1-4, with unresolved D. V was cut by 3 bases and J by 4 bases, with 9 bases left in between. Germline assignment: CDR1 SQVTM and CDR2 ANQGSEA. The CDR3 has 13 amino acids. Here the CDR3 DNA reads TGCAGCGTTGATGCGGCCGGTAATGAAAAACTGTTTTTT. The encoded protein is CSVDAAGNEKLFF.

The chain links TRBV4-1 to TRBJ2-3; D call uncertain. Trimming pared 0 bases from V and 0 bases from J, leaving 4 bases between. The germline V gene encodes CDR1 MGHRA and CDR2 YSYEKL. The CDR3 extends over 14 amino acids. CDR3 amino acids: CASSQDHSTDTQYF. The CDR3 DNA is TGCGCCAGCAGCCAAGATCATAGCACAGATACGCAGTATTTT.

The CDR3: CSASSPVLGGDSPLHF. The CDR3 region has the DNA TGCAGTGCTAGTTCCCCCGTATTGGGTGGAGATTCACCCCTCCACTTT. This chain connects TRBV20-1 to TRBJ1-6; unclear D gene. The CDR3 spans 16 residues. Germline CDR1 DFQATT, CDR2 SNEGSKA (reference sequence). V was pared by 3 bases and J by 8 bases, with 20 bases between.

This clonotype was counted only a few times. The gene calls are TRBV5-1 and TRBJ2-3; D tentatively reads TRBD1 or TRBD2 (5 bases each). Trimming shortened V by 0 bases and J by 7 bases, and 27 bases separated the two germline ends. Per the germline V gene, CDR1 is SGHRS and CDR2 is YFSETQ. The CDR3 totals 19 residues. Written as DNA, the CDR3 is TGCGCCAGCAGCTTGGGCCTAGAAACCGGGACGGGCCTGATAAATACGCAGTATTTT. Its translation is CASSLGLETGTGLINTQYF.

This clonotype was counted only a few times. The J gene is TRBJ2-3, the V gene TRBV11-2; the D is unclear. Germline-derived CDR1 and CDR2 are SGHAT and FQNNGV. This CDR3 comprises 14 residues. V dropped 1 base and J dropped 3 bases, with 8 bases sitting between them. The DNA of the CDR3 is TGTGCCAGCAGCTTAGGAATAGGAACAGATACGCAGTATTTT. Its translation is CASSLGIGTDTQYF.

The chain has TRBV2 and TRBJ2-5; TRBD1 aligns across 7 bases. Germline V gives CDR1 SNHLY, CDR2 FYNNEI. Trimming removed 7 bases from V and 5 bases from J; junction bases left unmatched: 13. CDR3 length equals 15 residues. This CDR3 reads CASNRAPTGYETQYF. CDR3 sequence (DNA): TGTGCCAGCAACAGGGCCCCGACAGGGTACGAGACCCAGTACTTC.

The CDR3 coding sequence is TGTGCCAGCAGCGTGGACAGGGTGGGACATGAGCAGTTCTTC. It specifies CASSVDRVGHEQFF. The rearrangement uses TRBV9 and TRBJ2-1, with TRBD1 matching 8 bases. V was clipped by 2 bases and J by 8 bases; unmatched bases: 6. The germline CDR1 and CDR2 sequences are SGDLS and YYNGEE. The CDR3 runs to 14 residues.

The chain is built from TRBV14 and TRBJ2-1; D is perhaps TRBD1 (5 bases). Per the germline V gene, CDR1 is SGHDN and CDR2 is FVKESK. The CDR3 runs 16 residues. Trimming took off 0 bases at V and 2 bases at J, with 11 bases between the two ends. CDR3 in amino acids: CASSQDMWTTYNEQFF. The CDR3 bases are TGTGCCAGCAGCCAAGATATGTGGACAACCTACAATGAGCAGTTCTTC.

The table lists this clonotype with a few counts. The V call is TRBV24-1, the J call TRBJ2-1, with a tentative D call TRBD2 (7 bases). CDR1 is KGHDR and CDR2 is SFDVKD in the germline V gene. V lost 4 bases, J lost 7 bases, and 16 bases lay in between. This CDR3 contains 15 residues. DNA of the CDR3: TGTGCCACCAGTGAACGGGGGGCTGGGAAAAATGAGCAGTTCTTC. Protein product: CATSERGAGKNEQFF.

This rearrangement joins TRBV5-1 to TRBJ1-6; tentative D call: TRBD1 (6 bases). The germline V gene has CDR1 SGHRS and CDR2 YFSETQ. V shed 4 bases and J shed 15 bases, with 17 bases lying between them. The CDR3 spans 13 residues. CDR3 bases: TGCGCCAGCAGCGAAACCCAACAGGGACGCCTCCACTTT. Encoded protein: CASSETQQGRLHF.

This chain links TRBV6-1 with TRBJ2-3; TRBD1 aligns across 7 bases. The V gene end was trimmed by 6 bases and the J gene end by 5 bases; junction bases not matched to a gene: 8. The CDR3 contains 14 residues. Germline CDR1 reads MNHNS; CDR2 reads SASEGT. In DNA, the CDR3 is TGTGCCAGCAGCCCGGGACAGTTGTTAGATACGCAGTATTTT. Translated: CASSPGQLLDTQYF.

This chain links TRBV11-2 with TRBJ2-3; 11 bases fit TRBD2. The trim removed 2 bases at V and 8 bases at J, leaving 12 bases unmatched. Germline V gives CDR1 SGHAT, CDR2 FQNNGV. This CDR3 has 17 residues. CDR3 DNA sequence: TGTGCCAGCAGCTTAAGGGTAGCGGGGGGGTGGGATGCTACGCAGTATTTT. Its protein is CASSLRVAGGWDATQYF.